This entry lists 28 T cell receptor beta chains sequenced from one sample in a study of patients and donors after allogeneic stem cell transplantation. Via MiXCR, TCRdb re-called the RT-PCR reads, giving one row per CDR3 protein. The data show approximately 170,000 distinct CDR3 sequences, 20% to 25% seen once. The sample consisted of blood, either unsorted or a sorted T cell fraction (not recorded which). The receptors derive from a human donor who was either an allogeneic HSCT recipient or a stem cell or donor lymphocyte infusion donor (not recorded which). It is not recorded whose cells these are; they may come from a transplant donor.

This clonotype appeared a few times. V usage is TRBV15 and J usage is TRBJ1-5, with TRBD1 as a possible D gene (6 bases). The germline V gene has CDR1 LNHNV and CDR2 YYDKDF (reference sequence). CDR3 size: 16 residues. Trimming shortened V by 8 bases and J by 4 bases, and 21 bases separated the two germline ends. The CDR3 loop is CATGNRGTDRNQPQHF. The CDR3 DNA follows: TGTGCCACCGGCAACAGAGGGACCGACAGGAATCAGCCCCAGCATTTT.

The V and J genes are TRBV5-1 and TRBJ1-1, with TRBD1 matching over 11 bases. Trimming took 0 bases from V and 0 from J; bases not matched to a gene: 1. CDR3 length: 16 residues. CDR1 SGHRS and CDR2 YFSETQ come from the germline V gene. In DNA, the CDR3 is TGCGCCAGCAGCTTGGGGACAGGGGGCCTGAACACTGAAGCTTTCTTT. Its protein product is CASSLGTGGLNTEAFF.

This clonotype turned up a few times. The gene calls are TRBV29-1 and TRBJ2-1; D uncertain. This CDR3 has 13 amino acids. Germline CDR1 reads SQVTM; CDR2 reads ANQGSEA. Trimming took 6 bases from V and 7 from J, leaving 16 bases between them. In nucleotides, the CDR3 is TGCAGCGTCCTAGTTCCAGGCAGAAATGAGCAGTTCTTC. It yields the protein CSVLVPGRNEQFF.

The chain is built from TRBV5-1 and TRBJ1-2; D is unresolved. The CDR3 sequence is 18 residues long. The V gene's germline CDR1 is SGHRS and CDR2 YFSETQ. V was shortened by 4 bases and J by 7 bases, with 29 bases between the two germline ends. The DNA for the CDR3 is TGCGCCAGCAGCATTGCGTTGCTTGAGGACCCCAGGATCGGTGGCTACACCTTC. Translation: CASSIALLEDPRIGGYTF.

The DNA of the CDR3 is TGTGCCAGCAGCTTAGTAAGCGGGGAGCTGTTTTTT. Its protein is CASSLVSGELFF. The chain recombines TRBV7-8 with TRBJ2-2, with D hard to call. This CDR3 is 12 amino acids long. Germline V CDR1 and CDR2: SGHVS, FQNEAQ. Trimming removed 1 base at V and 7 bases at J, with 4 bases between.

CDR3 in DNA: TGTGCCAGCAGTTTGACAGGGATTTCTAACTATGGCTACACCTTC. It translates to CASSLTGISNYGYTF. The chain employs TRBV12-3 or TRBV12-4 and TRBJ1-2; the match to TRBD1 covers 7 bases. J gave up 0 bases and V 3 bases, and 4 bases lay outside the gene matches. The CDR3 extends over 15 amino acids.

This chain links TRBV6-4 with TRBJ1-2; 7 bases line up with TRBD1. CDR1 and CDR2 from the germline V gene are MRHNA and SNTAGT. The J segment lost 7 bases and the V segment lost 3 bases, leaving 8 bases of the junction unmatched. The CDR3 is 14 amino acids. The CDR3 loop reads CASSDERQGFGYTF. The CDR3 region has the DNA TGTGCCAGCAGTGATGAACGACAGGGTTTTGGCTACACCTTC.

This clonotype was observed a few times. CDR3 sequence (DNA): TGCGCCAGCAGCTTGGCCGAGAGCTCTGGAAACACCATATATTTT. Translation gives CASSLAESSGNTIYF. This rearrangement joins TRBV5-1 to TRBJ1-3; D is undetermined. V lost 0 bases and J lost 0, with 7 bases in between. CDR1 SGHRS and CDR2 YFSETQ come from the germline V gene. This CDR3 comprises 15 residues.

V is TRBV20-1 and J is TRBJ2-7; perhaps TRBD1 as D (5 bases). With 6 bases removed from V and 2 bases from J, the gap between germline ends came to 20 bases. Germline V gives CDR1 DFQATT, CDR2 SNEGSKA (reference sequence). The CDR3 covers 15 residues. This CDR3 is CSARNLGQSTYEQYF. The CDR3 DNA sequence: TGCAGTGCCAGGAATTTGGGGCAATCCACCTACGAGCAGTACTTC.

This clonotype was picked up many times. DNA for the CDR3: TGTGCCAGCAGCCGGACGGGGGGCAATGAAAAACTGTTTTTT. This encodes CASSRTGGNEKLFF. The gene calls are TRBV7-9 and TRBJ1-4, with D possibly matching TRBD1 (6 bases). Germline lookup yields CDR1 SEHNR and CDR2 FQNEAQ (reference sequence). V was shortened by 5 bases and J by 5 bases, with 12 bases between the two germline ends. The CDR3 sequence is 14 residues long.

The sample holds a few counts of this clonotype. CDR3 DNA sequence: TGTGCCAGCAGTGCAGGGGTAATTAATCAGCCCCAGCATTTT. Protein: CASSAGVINQPQHF. The gene calls are TRBV2 and TRBJ1-5, with a weak D call TRBD1 (6 bases). Germline V gives CDR1 SNHLY, CDR2 FYNNEI. The CDR3 loop spans 14 amino acids. With 4 bases removed from V and 4 bases from J, the gap between germline ends came to 11 bases.

The table lists this clonotype with a few counts. The chain couples TRBV5-8 to TRBJ2-3; D unclear. The CDR3 is 18 residues long. Between the trimmed V and J ends, which lost 2 bases and 2 bases, there was a span of 21 bases. Germline V gene data show CDR1 as SGHTS and CDR2 as YDEGEE. The DNA of the CDR3 is TGTGCCAGCAGCTTTATCGTCGCAAGACACTCGACCACAGATACGCAGTATTTT. Translation gives CASSFIVARHSTTDTQYF.

This clonotype was seen a few times. J is TRBJ2-3 and V is TRBV12-3 or TRBV12-4; D not certain. The CDR3 contains 13 residues. The V end lost 3 bases, the J end lost 4 bases, and 8 bases lay between the germline ends. DNA for the CDR3: TGTGCCAGCAGTTTTAGCCCACCAGATACGCAGTATTTT. This codes for CASSFSPPDTQYF.

This clonotype has more than one count but fewer than ten. The rearrangement links TRBV29-1 to TRBJ2-3; the D gene is possibly TRBD2 (6 bases). Germline V gene data show CDR1 as SQVTM and CDR2 as ANQGSEA. V was trimmed by 5 bases and J by 4 bases, leaving 10 bases between them. The CDR3 totals 12 residues. CDR3 DNA sequence: TGCAGCGTTTCCGGCGGGGCAGATACGCAGTATTTT. Translated, it gives CSVSGGADTQYF.

The gene calls are TRBV24-1 and TRBJ2-5; a weak D match, TRBD1 (6 bases). V was trimmed by 2 bases and J by 5 bases, leaving 11 bases between them. Germline V gene sequence: CDR1 KGHDR, CDR2 SFDVKD. CDR3 length equals 14 residues. CDR3 bases: TGTGCCACCAGTGATTCGACAGGCGGGGAGACCCAGTACTTC. This gives the protein CATSDSTGGETQYF.

The chain couples TRBV27 to TRBJ1-5; D uncertain. Germline loops: CDR1 MNHEY, CDR2 SMNVEV (reference sequence). CDR3 length equals 15 residues. The V gene lost 6 bases and the J gene lost 3 bases, with 15 bases spanning the gap. The chain's CDR3 is CASRRVGHLNQPQHF. The CDR3 DNA reads TGTGCCAGCAGGCGGGTGGGTCACCTCAATCAGCCCCAGCATTTT.

This clonotype was found a few times. The J gene is TRBJ1-2, the V gene TRBV20-1; the D gene is possibly TRBD1 (5 bases). CDR3 length equals 14 residues. Trimming took 2 bases from V and 0 from J, leaving 10 bases between them. Germline CDR1 reads DFQATT; CDR2 reads SNEGSKA (reference sequence). The CDR3 loop reads CSARIQGANYGYTF. In DNA form, the CDR3 reads TGCAGTGCTAGAATCCAGGGAGCTAACTATGGCTACACCTTC.

This clonotype was observed a handful of times. The V gene is TRBV6-5, the J gene TRBJ2-5; the D is unclear. Germline V CDR1 and CDR2: MNHEY, SVGAGI. Trimming removed 3 bases at V and 5 bases at J, with 10 bases between. The CDR3 extends over 13 amino acids. CDR3 protein: CASSYRSAETQYF. The CDR3 bases are TGTGCCAGCAGTTATAGAAGCGCGGAGACCCAGTACTTC.

V usage is TRBV10-3 and J usage is TRBJ2-6; no definite D call. The ends were cut back, 1 base at V and 2 bases at J, with 9 bases in the middle. CDR1 and CDR2 (germline): ENHRY, SYGVKD. The CDR3 runs to 16 residues. The CDR3 nucleotides read TGTGCCATCAGTGAGTTAAGAACTGCTGGGGCCAACGTCCTGACTTTC. Residues: CAISELRTAGANVLTF.

This clonotype was seen more than once but under ten times. The chain is built from TRBV20-1 and TRBJ2-1; 7 nucleotides align to TRBD2. This CDR3 is 16 amino acids long. Germline values: CDR1 DFQATT, CDR2 SNEGSKA (reference sequence). J gave up 0 bases and V 4 bases, and 9 bases lay outside the gene matches. The CDR3 loop reads CSAISLAEGSYNEQFF. The CDR3 coding sequence is TGCAGTGCTATAAGTCTAGCGGAGGGCTCCTACAATGAGCAGTTCTTC.

The chain joins TRBV6-5 to TRBJ2-3; D remains unclear. From germline, CDR1 is MNHEY and CDR2 SVGAGI. The CDR3 is 13 amino acids. V was cut by 1 base and J by 5 bases, with 7 bases left in between. The CDR3 is CASSYFDGDTQYF. CDR3 bases: TGTGCCAGCAGTTACTTCGATGGAGATACGCAGTATTTT.

CDR3 protein: CASSLPGDRDTEETQYF. As DNA, the CDR3 is TGTGCCAGCAGCTTACCAGGGGACCGGGACACCGAAGAGACCCAGTACTTC. This chain uses TRBV11-2 with TRBJ2-5; a possible D gene is TRBD1 (6 bases). This CDR3 has 17 amino acids. Germline V gene data show CDR1 as SGHAT and CDR2 as FQNNGV. V gave up 2 bases and J gave up 3 bases, with 19 bases separating them.

The rearrangement links TRBV2 to TRBJ1-3; D remains unclear. Germline CDR1 and CDR2: SNHLY and FYNNEI. The CDR3 consists of 13 residues. V was clipped by 10 bases and J by 0 bases, with 10 bases between them. CDR3 region: CAIHRDSGNTIYF. The CDR3 DNA sequence: TGTGCCATTCACCGGGACTCTGGAAACACCATATATTTT.

The chain is built from TRBV9 and TRBJ2-7; maybe TRBD1 (7 bases). CDR3 size: 16 residues. V dropped 0 bases and J dropped 3 bases, with 16 bases sitting between them. Germline assignment: CDR1 SGDLS and CDR2 YYNGEE. CDR3: CASSVAGGQNFYEQYF. The CDR3 DNA reads as TGTGCCAGCAGCGTAGCCGGGGGACAGAACTTCTACGAGCAGTACTTC.

This chain joins TRBV29-1 and TRBJ1-2; a possible D gene is TRBD1 (6 bases). Between the trimmed V and J ends, which lost 6 bases and 2 bases, there was a span of 10 bases. CDR3 size: 12 residues. The V gene's germline CDR1 is SQVTM and CDR2 ANQGSEA. The CDR3 DNA sequence: TGCAGCGTCCCAACAGGGAACTATGGCTACACCTTC. Its protein is CSVPTGNYGYTF.

This clonotype was observed a single time. The CDR3 does not end in the conserved phenylalanine or tryptophan, so this is likely a read error. The genes are TRBV18 and TRBJ2-1, with 8 positions matching TRBD1. The ends lost 2 bases at V and 1 base at J; junction bases unmatched: 7. CDR3 size: 17 residues. Germline assignment: CDR1 KGHSH and CDR2 LQKENI. The DNA of the CDR3 is TGTGCCAGCTCACCAGCGGGGCAGGGGGCTTCCTACAATGAGCAGTTCTCC. It encodes CASSPAGQGASYNEQFS.

The CDR3, as DNA: TGTGCCAGTAGTAATGGACCCTACGAGCAGTACTTC. Amino acid sequence: CASSNGPYEQYF. The rearrangement joins TRBV19 to TRBJ2-7, with no clear D. The germline V gene encodes CDR1 LNHDA and CDR2 SQIVND (reference sequence). This CDR3 contains 12 residues. The V and J ends lost 4 bases and 2 bases respectively, with 6 bases between them.

This clonotype has a handful of counts. The rearrangement links TRBV10-3 to TRBJ1-2; D is perhaps TRBD1 (5 bases). CDR1 is ENHRY, CDR2 SYGVKD, per germline. CDR3 length equals 14 residues. V was cut by 5 bases and J by 0 bases, with 10 bases left in between. CDR3 loop: CAISPGPSNYGYTF. The CDR3 bases are TGTGCCATCAGTCCGGGACCCTCTAACTATGGCTACACCTTC.